This TCR beta chain was retrieved from a study of beta chain features in type 1 diabetes (dated by TCRdb to the late 2010s). General notes on the study: Patients and healthy donors did not differ in mean age, gender distribution, total cell number or subset yield. A total of over 90,000,000 sorted cells were examined across all samples, and a strong correlation was observed between cell number per subset and RNA yield. In the study, TCRB repertoires of sorted circulating CD4+ T cell subsets from recently diagnosed type 1 diabetes patients were compared with those of matched healthy donors. Whereas all 28 donors provided naive and central memory subsets, regulatory and stem cell-like memory subsets were isolated from just 8 patients and about 8 healthy donors.

This clone has just a few counts. The target of this receptor is not known. It has no much larger one-base neighbor in the sample; base qualities were not kept. The germline V gene gives CDR1 as SGDLS and CDR2 as YYNGEE. V is reduced by 3 bases and J by 4 bases, leaving a spacing of 10 bases between them. From the cysteine through the phenylalanine, the CDR3 covers 14 amino acids. The sequence is cut down to CDR3 DNA, 42 bases in frame from base 1. From each donor, a single peripheral blood sample of about 100 mL on average was drawn into heparinised tubes. Using a panel that included CD45RO, CCR7, CD25, CD127, CD95 and CD27, naive, central memory, regulatory and stem cell-like memory CD4+ T cells were sorted on a BD FACSAria II. A purity above 98% was achieved for all sorted populations. PBMCs were separated immediately by Lymphoprep density gradient centrifugation and were stained directly, without being cultured. Samples were stained and sorted in pairs, with one healthy donor and one patient per experiment, so that batch effects were minimized.

The research as a whole found: Only small numbers of individuals were included in the HLA sub-analyses, which left unresolved whether HLA type had any influence on TCRB rearrangement. Fewer insertions and more nucleotide deletions at VDJ recombination sites were observed in patients with type 1 diabetes, implying thymic rearrangement abnormalities. In all four CD4+ subsets, TCRB CDR3 length was moderately but significantly shorter in type 1 diabetes patients. PCR may preferentially amplify shorter templates, but because patient and control samples were amplified and corrected together, any resulting skew would affect both groups equally. Because cDNA was sequenced instead of genomic DNA, highly expressing activated cells could be over-represented, though the groups showed no difference in activation or CD3 levels. The naive, central memory and regulatory TCRB repertoires appeared to resemble one another more closely among patients than among healthy donors.

The High Capacity cDNA Reverse Transcription Kit was used to reverse transcribe all of the isolated RNA, meaning that expressed TCRB transcripts were what got sequenced. Deep immunoSEQ sequencing was applied to naive, central memory and regulatory T cell samples, giving an average of around 3.4 million total reads per sample. Sorted cells were lysed in RLT buffer and RNA was extracted with DNase-treated RNeasy Micro or Mini kits, depending on cell number. To prevent cross-contamination, every cell subset was processed on its own, while patient and healthy donor samples were processed together. TCRB sequences were amplified from cDNA with the immunoSEQ multiplex PCR, producing 87-bp fragments spanning the CDR3 region. Sequencing of the amplicons was done on the Illumina HiSeq platform. In the paper's pipeline: PCR bias was computationally corrected using synthetic template baselines, reads within Hamming distance 2 were collapsed, and singletons that could not be merged were discarded. Reads were aligned against IMGT to assign V, D and J genes, CDR3 length and insertions or deletions at six rearrangement sites. Clonotype counts were normalized to sorted cell number within each subset before computing true diversity and Gini coefficients with the tcR R package. The overlap coefficient, calculated on TCRB nucleotide sequences, was used to measure repertoire sharing. Out-of-frame TCRB sequences from naive cells were analyzed to stand in for the pre-selection repertoire. Held by TCRdb, this immuneACCESS table contains in-frame sequences only and omits some clones. Under half of the omission traces to an unresolved V gene where checked; the cause of the rest is unknown. V, J and clone size are taken as reported in that table, and D and trimming were inferred from the DNA itself. Present in this sample are under 400,000 clones, approximately 12% of which were seen just once. 0.0095% to 0.011% of the sample is held by the ten biggest clonotypes.

The source material was naive CD4+ T cells from blood. The cell subset or site label corresponds to: true naive CD4+ T cells. This sequence originates from a woman in her late teens or twenties with type 1 diabetes. The V gene is TRBV9 and the J gene is TRBJ1-4, with the D gene not confidently named. The DNA reads TGTGCCAGCAGCGAGAGGGTCGATAATGAAAAACTGTTTTTT. It translates to CASSERVDNEKLFF.